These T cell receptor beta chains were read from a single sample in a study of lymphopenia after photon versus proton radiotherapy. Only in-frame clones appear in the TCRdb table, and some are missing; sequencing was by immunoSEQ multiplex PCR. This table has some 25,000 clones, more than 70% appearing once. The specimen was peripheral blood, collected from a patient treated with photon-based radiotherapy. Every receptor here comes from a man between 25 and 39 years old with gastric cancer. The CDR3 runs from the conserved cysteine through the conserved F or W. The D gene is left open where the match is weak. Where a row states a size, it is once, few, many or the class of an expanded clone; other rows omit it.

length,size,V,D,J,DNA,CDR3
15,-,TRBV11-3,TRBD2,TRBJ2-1,TGTGCCAGCAGCCCCGGCGGACTAGCGGGAGCCGAGCAGTTCTTC,CASSPGGLAGAEQFF
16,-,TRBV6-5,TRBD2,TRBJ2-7,TGTGCCAGCAGTTACTCGACTAGCGGGAGCTCCTACGAGCAGTACTTC,CASSYSTSGSSYEQYF
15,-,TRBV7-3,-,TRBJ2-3,TGTGCCAGCAGCTTAAGGGGGGAGGGCACAGATACGCAGTATTTT,CASSLRGEGTDTQYF
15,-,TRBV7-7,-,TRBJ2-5,TGTGCCAGCAGCCCTCGGACGGGATCCCAAGAGACCCAGTACTTC,CASSPRTGSQETQYF
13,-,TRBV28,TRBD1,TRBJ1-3,TGTGCCAGCAGGCCGACAGGGGGGAACACCATATATTTT,CASRPTGGNTIYF
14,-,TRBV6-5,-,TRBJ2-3,TGTGCCAGCAGTCCGGTACTAGGGGCAGATACGCAGTATTTT,CASSPVLGADTQYF
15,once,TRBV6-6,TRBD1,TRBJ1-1,TGTGCCAGCAGTTACTCGAGACAGGGCGACACTGAAGCTTTCTTT,CASSYSRQGDTEAFF
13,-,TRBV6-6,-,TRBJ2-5,TGTGCCAGCAGGCCGGGGGCCGAAGAGACCCAGTACTTC,CASRPGAEETQYF
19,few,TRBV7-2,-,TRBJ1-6,TGTGCCAGCAGCTTTACGATACCAGGGGAAAGCTCCTATAATTCACCCCTCCACTTT,CASSFTIPGESSYNSPLHF
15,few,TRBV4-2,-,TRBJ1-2,TGTGCCAGCAGCCTAGGGGCAGGGGATAAGGATGGCTACACCTTC,CASSLGAGDKDGYTF
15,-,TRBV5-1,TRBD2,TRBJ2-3,TGCGCCAGCAGCTTGATGCCTAGCGGGGAGGGTACGCAGTATTTT,CASSLMPSGEGTQYF
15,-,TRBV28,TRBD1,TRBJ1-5,TGTGCCAGCATTTCGACAGGGGCGGGCAATCAGCCCCAGCATTTT,CASISTGAGNQPQHF
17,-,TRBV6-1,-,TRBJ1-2,TGTGCCAGCAGTGAATATTTACAGGGAAACCTAAACTATGGCTACACCTTC,CASSEYLQGNLNYGYTF
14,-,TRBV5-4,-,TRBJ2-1,TGTGCCAGCAGCCTGTTTGGAGGGGGCAACGAGCAGTTCTTC,CASSLFGGGNEQFF
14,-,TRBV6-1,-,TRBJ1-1,TGTGCCAGCGTGGGGCCCGGGCTAAACACTGAAGCTTTCTTT,CASVGPGLNTEAFF
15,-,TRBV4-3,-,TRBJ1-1,TGCGCCAGCAGCCTTTCCTATGGTGGGGACACTGAAGCTTTCTTT,CASSLSYGGDTEAFF
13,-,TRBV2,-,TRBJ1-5,TGTGCCAGCAGGACAGAGCGCAATCAGCCCCAGCATTTT,CASRTERNQPQHF
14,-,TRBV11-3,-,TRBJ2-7,TGTGCCAGCAGCTTAGCTCCCTCCTCCCACGAGCAGTACTTC,CASSLAPSSHEQYF
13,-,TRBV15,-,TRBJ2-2,TGTGCCACCAGTAGTCCTAACACCGGGGAGCTGTTTTTT,CATSSPNTGELFF
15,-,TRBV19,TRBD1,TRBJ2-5,TGTGCCAGTAGTATCCATGTGACAGGGGGCGAGACCCAGTACTTC,CASSIHVTGGETQYF
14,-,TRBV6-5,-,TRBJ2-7,TGTGCCAGCAGGACAACAGCGGAATACTACGAGCAGTACTTC,CASRTTAEYYEQYF
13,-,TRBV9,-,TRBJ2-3,TGTGCCAGCAGCGTAGCTTGGACAGATACGCAGTATTTT,CASSVAWTDTQYF
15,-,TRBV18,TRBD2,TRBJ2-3,TGTGCCAGCTCACCGGGGACTAGCAACACAGATACGCAGTATTTT,CASSPGTSNTDTQYF
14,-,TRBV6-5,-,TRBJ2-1,TGTGCCAGCAGTGAATATGGGCTGAAAAATGAGCAGTTCTTC,CASSEYGLKNEQFF